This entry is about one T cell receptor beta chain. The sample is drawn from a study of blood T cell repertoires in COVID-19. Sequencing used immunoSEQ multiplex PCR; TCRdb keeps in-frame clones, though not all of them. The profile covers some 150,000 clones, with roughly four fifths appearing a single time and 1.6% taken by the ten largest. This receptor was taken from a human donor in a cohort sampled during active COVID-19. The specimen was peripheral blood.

CDR3 coding DNA: TGTGCCAGCAGTCTACCTCGGACAGGCCAAGCTTTCTTT. As protein: CASSLPRTGQAFF. The chain employs TRBV28 and TRBJ1-1, with 7 positions matching TRBD1. The CDR3 covers 13 residues. Per germline, CDR1 MDHEN and CDR2 SYDVKM. V lost 5 bases to trimming and J lost 9 bases; unmatched junction nucleotides: 9.